These 7 T cell receptor beta chains were sequenced from one sample in a study of T-cell memory formation after mild COVID-19. One entry per CDR3 protein, called by TCRdb with MiXCR from the 5' RACE reads. The data hold approximately 490,000 distinct CDR3 sequences, with around 20% observed a single time. The sequenced sample consisted of PBMCs or a T cell subset sorted from them (not recorded which). The source is an adult woman who had mild COVID-19 (a few samples of this study predate the infection). Cell type and time point are not known.

This clonotype was detected many times. The rearrangement uses TRBV12-3 or TRBV12-4 and TRBJ2-1; D unresolved. The CDR3 contains 13 residues. With 1 base removed from V and 8 bases from J, the gap between germline ends came to 9 bases. The CDR3 bases are TGTGCCAGCAGTTTAGACCTCGGGCATGAGCAGTTCTTC. Translation gives CASSLDLGHEQFF.

This chain connects TRBV15 to TRBJ1-2; D gene uncertain. The germline V gene has CDR1 LNHNV and CDR2 YYDKDF (reference sequence). The CDR3 runs 15 residues. Trimming cost V 0 bases and J 3 bases, with 11 bases left between them. The DNA of the CDR3 is TGTGCCACCAGCAGAGATCAGGAAACCGACTATGGCTACACCTTC. Amino acid sequence: CATSRDQETDYGYTF.

This clonotype came up once. The V and J genes are TRBV19 and TRBJ2-5; the D is unclear. CDR1 and CDR2 from the germline V gene are LNHDA and SQIVND (reference sequence). CDR3 length: 13 amino acids. The V end lost 6 bases, the J end lost 3 bases, and 11 bases lay between the germline ends. CDR3 DNA sequence: TGTGCCAGTAGCTATAGAAACGAAGAGACCCAGTACTTC. The encoded protein is CASSYRNEETQYF.

This clonotype was seen more than once but under ten times. J is TRBJ1-1 and V is TRBV30; D gene ambiguous. Trimming left V 5 bases short and J 5 bases short, with 6 bases between. In germline, CDR1 is GTSNPN, CDR2 SVGIG (reference sequence). The CDR3 is made up of 10 amino acids. As DNA, the CDR3 is TGTGCCTGGGGGGAAACTGAAGCTTTCTTT. Translation gives CAWGETEAFF.

Here the CDR3 reads CASSLGFPYEQYF. In nucleotides, the CDR3 is TGTGCCAGCAGTTTAGGATTCCCCTACGAGCAGTACTTC. The rearrangement joins TRBV27 to TRBJ2-7; D not certain. This CDR3 contains 13 residues. Germline V lookup: CDR1 MNHEY, CDR2 SMNVEV (reference sequence). The ends were cut back, 2 bases at V and 2 bases at J, with 7 bases in the middle.

The sample holds a few counts of this clonotype. The V gene is TRBV27, the J gene TRBJ1-6, with a possible D match to TRBD1 (5 bases). The ends were cut back, 3 bases at V and 7 bases at J, with 10 bases in the middle. Germline CDR1 and CDR2: MNHEY and SMNVEV (reference sequence). There are 14 residues in the CDR3. CDR3 nucleotide sequence: TGTGCCAGCAGTTTTCAGGGAGGGAATTCACCCCTCCACTTT. Protein sequence: CASSFQGGNSPLHF.

This clonotype has only a few counts. The CDR3 DNA is TGTGCCAGCAAAAGGTCCGGACTAGCGGGAGGGCCAGATACGCAGTATTTT. Its protein is CASKRSGLAGGPDTQYF. The rearrangement links TRBV28 to TRBJ2-3; 15 positions agree with TRBD2. The CDR3 spans 17 residues. The germline V gene encodes CDR1 MDHEN and CDR2 SYDVKM. The junction had 9 bases not matched to a gene; V was cut back by 7 bases and J by 4 bases.